This T cell receptor beta chain comes out of a study of CXCR3-negative and CXCR3-positive naive CD8 T cells. As for the study in general: The libraries yielded about 150 million TRB reads, about 1.5 +/- 0.3 million each.

CDR3 length: 16 amino acids. Germline V CDR1 and CDR2: SGHTA, FQGTGA. The method, 5' RACE with UMI labels, was used to prepare the TRB cDNA libraries. Using the 5' RACE reads, TCRdb records one entry per CDR3 protein without DNA. The listing contains roughly 130,000 distinct CDR3 sequences. Study results and caveats: A higher hydrophobicity marked the TRB CDR3s of CXCR3-positive naive cells versus CXCR3-negative naive cells. Similarly elevated diversity marked both naive subsets, with memory CD8+ cells showing far lower diversity.

A note on this clonotype: Antigen specificity is unknown.

V usage is TRBV7-3 and J usage is TRBJ2-1; checking the TCRdb D call of TRBD1 is not possible without DNA. The source is a human donor in good health. Some clones in this sample may be carry-over from other donors' samples. The specimen was naive CXCR3+ CD8+ T cells from blood. Subset indicated: CD45RO-CCR7+CD27+CD95- naive CD8+ T cells expressing CXCR3 (TNR3+). The CDR3 here is CASSGQGQAAYNEQFF.